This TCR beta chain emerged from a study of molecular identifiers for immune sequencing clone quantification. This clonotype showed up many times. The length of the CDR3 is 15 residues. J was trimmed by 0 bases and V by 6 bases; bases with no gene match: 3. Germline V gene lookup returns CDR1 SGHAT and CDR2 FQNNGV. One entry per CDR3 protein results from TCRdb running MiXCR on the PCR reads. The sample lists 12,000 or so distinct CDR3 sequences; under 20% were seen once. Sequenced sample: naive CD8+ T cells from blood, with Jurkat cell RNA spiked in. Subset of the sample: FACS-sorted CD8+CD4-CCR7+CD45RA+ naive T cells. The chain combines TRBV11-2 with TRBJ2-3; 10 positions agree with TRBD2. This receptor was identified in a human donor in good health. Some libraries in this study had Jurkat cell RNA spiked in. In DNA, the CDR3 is TGTGCCAGCAGACCTAGCGGGAGTAGCACAGATACGCAGTATTTT. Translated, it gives CASRPSGSSTDTQYF.